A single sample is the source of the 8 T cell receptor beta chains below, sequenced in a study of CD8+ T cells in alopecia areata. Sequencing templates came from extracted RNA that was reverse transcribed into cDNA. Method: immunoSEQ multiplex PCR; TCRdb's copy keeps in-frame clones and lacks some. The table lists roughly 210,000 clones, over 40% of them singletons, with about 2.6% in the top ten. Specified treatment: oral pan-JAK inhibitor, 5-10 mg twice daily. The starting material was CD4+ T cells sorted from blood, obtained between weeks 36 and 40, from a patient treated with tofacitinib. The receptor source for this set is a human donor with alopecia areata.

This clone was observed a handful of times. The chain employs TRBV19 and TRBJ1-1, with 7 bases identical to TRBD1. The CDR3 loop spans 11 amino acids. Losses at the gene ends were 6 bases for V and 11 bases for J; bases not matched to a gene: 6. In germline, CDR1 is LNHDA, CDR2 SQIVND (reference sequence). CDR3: CASRGTARAFF. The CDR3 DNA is TGTGCCAGTAGGGGGACAGCGCGGGCTTTCTTT.

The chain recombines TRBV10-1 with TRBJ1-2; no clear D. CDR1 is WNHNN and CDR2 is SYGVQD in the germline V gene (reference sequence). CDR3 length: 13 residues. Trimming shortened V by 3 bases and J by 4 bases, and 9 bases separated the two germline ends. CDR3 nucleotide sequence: TGCGCCAGCAGTGACAGTCGGACCTATGGCTACACCTTC. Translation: CASSDSRTYGYTF.

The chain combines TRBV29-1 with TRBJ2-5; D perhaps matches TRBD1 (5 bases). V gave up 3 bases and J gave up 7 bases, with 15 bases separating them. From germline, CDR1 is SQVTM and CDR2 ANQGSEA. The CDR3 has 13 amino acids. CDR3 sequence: CSVDDSHSGTQYF. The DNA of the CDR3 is TGCAGCGTTGATGACAGCCACTCCGGGACCCAGTACTTC.

The CDR3 sequence: CSVATGGSYEQYF. Written as DNA, the CDR3 is TGCAGCGTTGCAACAGGGGGCTCCTACGAGCAGTACTTC. The J gene is TRBJ2-5, the V gene TRBV29-1; the match to TRBD1 covers 8 bases. The J call could be wrong; TRBJ2-7 is a better fit for the DNA end. This CDR3 is built from 13 residues. From germline, CDR1 is SQVTM and CDR2 ANQGSEA.

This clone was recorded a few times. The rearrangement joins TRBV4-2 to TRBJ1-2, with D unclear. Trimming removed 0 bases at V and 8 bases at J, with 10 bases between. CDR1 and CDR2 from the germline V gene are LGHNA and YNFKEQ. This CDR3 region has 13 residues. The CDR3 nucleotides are TGTGCCAGCAGCCAAGATCAAGGGAAGGGCTACACCTTC. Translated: CASSQDQGKGYTF.

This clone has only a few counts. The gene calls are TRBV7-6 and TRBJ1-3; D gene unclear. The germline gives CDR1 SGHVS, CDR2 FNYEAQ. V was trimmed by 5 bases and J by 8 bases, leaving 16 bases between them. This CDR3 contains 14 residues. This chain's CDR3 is CASSPDNGQDTIYF. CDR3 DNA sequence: TGTGCCAGCAGCCCCGACAACGGGCAAGACACCATATATTTT.

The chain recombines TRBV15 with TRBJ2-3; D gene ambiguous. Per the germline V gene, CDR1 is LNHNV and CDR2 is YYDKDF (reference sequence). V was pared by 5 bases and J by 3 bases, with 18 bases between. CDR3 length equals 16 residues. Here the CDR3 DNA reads TGTGCCACCAGCCCCCTTTACGGCGGCCCAACAGATACGCAGTATTTT. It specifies CATSPLYGGPTDTQYF.

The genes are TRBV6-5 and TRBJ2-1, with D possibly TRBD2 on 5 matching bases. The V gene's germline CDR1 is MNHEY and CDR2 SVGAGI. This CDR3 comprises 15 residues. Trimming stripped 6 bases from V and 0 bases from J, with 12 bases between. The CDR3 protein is CASRPRVVSYNEQFF. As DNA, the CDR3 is TGTGCCAGCAGGCCGCGGGTCGTCTCCTACAATGAGCAGTTCTTC.